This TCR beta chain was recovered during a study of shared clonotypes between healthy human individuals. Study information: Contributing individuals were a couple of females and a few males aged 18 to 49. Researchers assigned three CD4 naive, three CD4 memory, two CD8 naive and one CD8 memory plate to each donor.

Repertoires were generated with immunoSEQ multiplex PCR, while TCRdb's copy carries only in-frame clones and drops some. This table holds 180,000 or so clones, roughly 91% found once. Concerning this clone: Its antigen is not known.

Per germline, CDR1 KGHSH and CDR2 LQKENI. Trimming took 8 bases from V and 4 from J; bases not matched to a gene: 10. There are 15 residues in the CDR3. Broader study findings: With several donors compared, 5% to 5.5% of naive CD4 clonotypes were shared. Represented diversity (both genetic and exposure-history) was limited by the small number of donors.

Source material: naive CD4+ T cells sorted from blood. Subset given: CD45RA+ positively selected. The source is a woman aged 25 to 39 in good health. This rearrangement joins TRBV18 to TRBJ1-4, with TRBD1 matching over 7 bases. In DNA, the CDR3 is TGTGCCAGCACTACAACCGGGACAGTTAATGAAAAACTGTTTTTT. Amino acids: CASTTTGTVNEKLFF.